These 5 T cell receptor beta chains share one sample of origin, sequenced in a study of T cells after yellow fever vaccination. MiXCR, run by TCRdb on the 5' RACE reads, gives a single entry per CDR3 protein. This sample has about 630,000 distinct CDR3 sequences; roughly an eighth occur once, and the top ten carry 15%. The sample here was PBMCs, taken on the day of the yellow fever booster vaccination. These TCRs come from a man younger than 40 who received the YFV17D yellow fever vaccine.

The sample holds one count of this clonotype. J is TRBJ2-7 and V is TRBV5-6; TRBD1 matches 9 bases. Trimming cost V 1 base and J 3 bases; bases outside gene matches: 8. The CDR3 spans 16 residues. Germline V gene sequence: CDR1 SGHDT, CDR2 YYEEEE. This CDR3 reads CASSLLGTGQNYEQYF. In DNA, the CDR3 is TGTGCCAGCAGCTTGCTAGGGACAGGGCAGAACTACGAGCAGTACTTC.

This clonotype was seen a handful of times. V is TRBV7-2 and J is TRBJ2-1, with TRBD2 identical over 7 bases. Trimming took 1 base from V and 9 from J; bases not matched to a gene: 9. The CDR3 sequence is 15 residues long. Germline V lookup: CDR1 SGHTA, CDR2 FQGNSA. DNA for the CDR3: TGTGCCAGCAGCTTAGTATGGGGTTCGGGGGGTGAGCAGTTCTTC. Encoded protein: CASSLVWGSGGEQFF.

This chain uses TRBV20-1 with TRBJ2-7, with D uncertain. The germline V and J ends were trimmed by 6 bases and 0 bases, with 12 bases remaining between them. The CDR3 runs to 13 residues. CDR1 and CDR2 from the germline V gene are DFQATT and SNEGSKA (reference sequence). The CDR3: CSAIPFDSYEQYF. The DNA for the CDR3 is TGCAGTGCAATCCCTTTCGACTCCTACGAGCAGTACTTC.

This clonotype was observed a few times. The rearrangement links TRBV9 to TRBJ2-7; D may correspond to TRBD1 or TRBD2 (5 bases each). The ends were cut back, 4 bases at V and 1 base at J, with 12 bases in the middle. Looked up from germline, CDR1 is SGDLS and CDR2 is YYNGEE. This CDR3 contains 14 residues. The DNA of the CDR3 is TGTGCCAGCAGCAACCGGGACGGATCCTACGAGCAGTACTTC. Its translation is CASSNRDGSYEQYF.

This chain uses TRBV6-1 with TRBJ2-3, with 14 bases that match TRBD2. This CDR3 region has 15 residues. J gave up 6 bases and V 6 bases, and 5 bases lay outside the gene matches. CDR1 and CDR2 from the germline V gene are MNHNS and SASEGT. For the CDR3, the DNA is TGTGCCAGCAGGGGACTAGCGGGAGTAGGCGATACGCAGTATTTT. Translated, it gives CASRGLAGVGDTQYF.